Shown below are 20 T cell receptor beta chains from a single sample sequenced in a study of blood T cells in healthy people across ages (dated by TCRdb to 2014 to 2015). The library was produced with 5' RACE. Sequenced using an Illumina HiSeq 2500. A second roughly 6 to 11 cycle PCR used a sample-barcoded 5' primer and a J-beta primer mix. Starting from the raw public reads, TCRdb applied fastp trimming at Q25, assembled clones with MiXCR and retained in-frame beta chains. A single entry per CDR3 protein holds the most common genes and DNA from its merged rows. In this sample the table shows 800,000 to 900,000 distinct CDR3 sequences, around 62% of which occur a single time. The ten largest account for 25% to 35% of the sample. Input material: blood. All receptors derive from a man aged 30-40 years in good health.

This clonotype was counted only a few times. This chain connects TRBV7-9 to TRBJ2-7; 10 bases fit TRBD1. CDR3 length: 16 amino acids. Germline lookup yields CDR1 SEHNR and CDR2 FQNEAQ (reference sequence). The V gene end was trimmed by 5 bases and the J gene end by 7 bases; junction bases not matched to a gene: 14. The CDR3 DNA is TGTGCCAGCAGCACGCCGGGACAGGGGCCTCACTTGGAGCAGTACTTC. This gives the protein CASSTPGQGPHLEQYF. Drawing the rest from reference TRBV7-9 and TRBJ2-7, the complete variable domain is DTGVSQNPRHKITKRGQNVTFRCDPISEHNRLYWYRQTLGQGPEFLTYFQNEAQLEKSRLLSDRFSAERPKGSFSTLEIQRTEQGDSAMYLCASSTPGQGPHLEQYFGPGTRLTVT.

The chain has TRBV19 and TRBJ2-7, with 10 bases matching TRBD1. V was clipped by 8 bases and J by 7 bases; unmatched bases: 8. The CDR3 length is 13 residues. From germline, CDR1 is LNHDA and CDR2 SQIVND (reference sequence). The CDR3 loop is CASRRQGAGEQYF. The CDR3 bases are TGTGCCAGTCGGAGACAGGGGGCGGGTGAGCAGTACTTC. The full variable domain, completed using reference TRBV19 and TRBJ2-7, is DGGITQSPKYLFRKEGQNVTLSCEQNLNHDAMYWYRQDPGQGLRLIYYSQIVNDFQKGDIAEGYSVSREKKESFPLTVTSAQKNPTAFYLCASRRQGAGEQYFGPGTRLTVT.

The chain carries TRBV20-1 and TRBJ1-2; no firm D call. The CDR3 runs to 13 residues. In germline, CDR1 is DFQATT, CDR2 SNEGSKA (reference sequence). V gave up 5 bases and J gave up 0 bases, with 10 bases separating them. The CDR3 coding sequence is TGCAGTGCTTCAAGGACGGCTAACTATGGCTACACCTTC. Amino acids: CSASRTANYGYTF.

This clonotype was found a few times. J is TRBJ2-7 and V is TRBV6-5; tentatively, D is TRBD2 (5 bases). With 8 bases removed from V and 0 bases from J, the gap between germline ends came to 14 bases. The germline gives CDR1 MNHEY, CDR2 SVGAGI. The CDR3 contains 14 residues. The CDR3 spells CASGGSPSSYEQYF. In DNA, the CDR3 is TGTGCCAGCGGAGGATCCCCCAGCTCCTACGAGCAGTACTTC.

This clonotype was detected a few times. The chain combines TRBV7-9 with TRBJ2-1; TRBD2 is a possible D gene (5 bases). Trimming took off 2 bases at V and 0 bases at J, with 14 bases between the two ends. Germline V gene data show CDR1 as SEHNR and CDR2 as FQNEAQ (reference sequence). The CDR3 is made up of 17 amino acids. CDR3 in DNA: TGTGCCAGCAGCTTAAGAGAGGGTCCTAGCTCCTACAATGAGCAGTTCTTC. This sequence encodes CASSLREGPSSYNEQFF.

This chain links TRBV4-3 with TRBJ1-2, with 7 bases fitting TRBD1. The V segment lost 0 bases and the J segment 2 bases; nucleotides outside the gene matches: 3. Germline assignment: CDR1 LGHNA and CDR2 YSLEER. The CDR3 is 15 residues long. This CDR3 reads CASSQDVGQNYGYTF. Here the CDR3 DNA reads TGCGCCAGCAGCCAAGATGTGGGACAGAACTATGGCTACACCTTC.

This clonotype was recorded many times. The chain uses TRBV7-6 and TRBJ2-1, with 12 bases matching TRBD2. With 2 bases clipped from V and 8 bases from J, the junction kept 10 bases outside the gene matches. Germline V CDR1 and CDR2: SGHVS, FNYEAQ. The CDR3 covers 17 residues. The CDR3, as DNA: TGTGCCAGCAGCTTAATCGATGGGACTAGCGGGTACGATGAGCAGTTCTTC. Its translation: CASSLIDGTSGYDEQFF.

J is TRBJ2-1 and V is TRBV15, with D perhaps matching TRBD1 or TRBD2 (5 bases each). The germline gives CDR1 LNHNV, CDR2 YYDKDF (reference sequence). V dropped 0 bases and J dropped 9 bases, with 12 bases sitting between them. This CDR3 is 14 amino acids long. CDR3 bases: TGTGCCACCAGCAGAGATCTCAGGGCGGGTGAGCAGTTCTTC. Translating gives CATSRDLRAGEQFF.

This CDR3 is CASSFPKGRTFF. The CDR3 region has the DNA TGTGCCAGCAGTTTTCCCAAGGGCAGGACTTTCTTT. The chain is built from TRBV12-3 or TRBV12-4 and TRBJ1-1; no clear D. This CDR3 contains 12 residues. Trimming took off 3 bases at V and 12 bases at J, with 14 bases between the two ends.

In its sample, this clonotype was seen a few times. The rearrangement links TRBV7-9 to TRBJ2-1; D gene unclear. V lost 5 bases to trimming and J lost 6 bases, with 17 bases between them. The CDR3 totals 15 residues. CDR1 and CDR2 from the germline V gene are SEHNR and FQNEAQ (reference sequence). CDR3 sequence reads: CASSPQIGLLNEQFF. DNA for the CDR3: TGTGCCAGCAGCCCTCAAATTGGGCTTCTCAATGAGCAGTTCTTC.

V gene TRBV24-1 combines with J gene TRBJ2-7, with 8 positions matching TRBD2. Near its end, the DNA agrees better with TRBJ2-4, so the J call may be wrong. This CDR3 contains 17 residues. The germline V gene encodes CDR1 KGHDR and CDR2 SFDVKD. Here the CDR3 DNA reads TGTGCCACCAGTGGGGGACTAGGTCCTGAGGAAGGAAACATTCAGTACTTC. Encoded protein: CATSGGLGPEEGNIQYF.

The chain employs TRBV30 and TRBJ1-2; D may be TRBD1 (5 bases). The germline gives CDR1 GTSNPN, CDR2 SVGIG (reference sequence). The CDR3 runs 14 residues. V lost 0 bases, J lost 6 bases, and 14 bases lay in between. In DNA, the CDR3 is TGTGCCTGGAGTGTTTCCAGGGAGGGTAATGGCTACACCTTC. Its translation is CAWSVSREGNGYTF.

This clonotype was observed a handful of times. The V and J genes are TRBV25-1 and TRBJ2-4, with no clear D. Germline lookup yields CDR1 MGHDK and CDR2 SYGVNS. V was cut by 2 bases and J by 13 bases, with 18 bases left in between. This CDR3 contains 14 residues. CDR3 amino acids: CASSEGPTKGEQYF. CDR3 nucleotide sequence: TGTGCCAGCAGTGAAGGACCGACCAAGGGTGAGCAGTACTTC.

DNA of the CDR3: TGTGCCAGCAGACACCCGGGACAGGGCTTGGAGACCCAGTACTTC. Protein sequence: CASRHPGQGLETQYF. The rearrangement uses TRBV12-3 or TRBV12-4 and TRBJ2-5, with 9 bases aligning to TRBD1. V trimming: 6 bases; J trimming: 5 bases; junction bases outside the gene matches: 10. CDR3 length: 15 amino acids.

This sequence joins TRBV20-1 and TRBJ2-5; D is unclear. V shed 0 bases and J shed 13 bases, with 18 bases lying between them. The CDR3 has 13 amino acids. The germline V gene encodes CDR1 DFQATT and CDR2 SNEGSKA (reference sequence). This CDR3 reads CSARDISDHERYF. As DNA, the CDR3 is TGCAGTGCTAGAGATATCTCGGACCACGAGCGGTACTTC.

The chain carries TRBV5-1 and TRBJ2-7; a weak D match, TRBD2 (5 bases). V lost 0 bases and J 4 bases, leaving 14 bases between the germline ends. Germline V gene sequence: CDR1 SGHRS, CDR2 YFSETQ. The CDR3 covers 15 residues. CDR3 residues: CASSLERSRGYEQYF. CDR3 DNA sequence: TGCGCCAGCAGCTTGGAGCGGAGCCGGGGTTACGAGCAGTACTTC. The whole variable domain, filled in from reference TRBV5-1 and TRBJ2-7, reads KAGVTQTPRYLIKTRGQQVTLSCSPISGHRSVSWYQQTPGQGLQFLFEYFSETQRNKGNFPGRFSGRQFSNSRSEMNVSTLELGDSALYLCASSLERSRGYEQYFGPGTRLTVT.

Here the CDR3 DNA reads TGTGCCAGCAGTCCCTCCGACAAGTACGGTGAAAAACTGTTTTTT. Protein product: CASSPSDKYGEKLFF. The chain uses TRBV27 and TRBJ1-4; the D is unclear. Germline V CDR1 and CDR2: MNHEY, SMNVEV (reference sequence). Trimming stripped 5 bases from V and 7 bases from J, with 17 bases between. The CDR3 length is 15 residues. Together with reference TRBV27 and TRBJ1-4, the CDR3 gives the full variable domain: EAQVTQNPRYLITVTGKKLTVTCSQNMNHEYMSWYRQDPGLGLRQIYYSMNVEVTDKGDVPEGYKVSRKEKRNFPLILESPSPNQTSLYFCASSPSDKYGEKLFFGSGTQLSVL.

The chain links TRBV27 to TRBJ2-7; 12 bases are shared with TRBD1. The ends lost 1 base at V and 6 bases at J; junction bases unmatched: 4. Germline V gene lookup returns CDR1 MNHEY and CDR2 SMNVEV (reference sequence). The length of the CDR3 is 15 residues. The CDR3 protein is CASSLYGTGGGEQYF. The CDR3 DNA sequence: TGTGCCAGCAGTTTATACGGGACAGGGGGCGGCGAGCAGTACTTC.

The genes are TRBV6-1 and TRBJ2-1; TRBD2 is a possible D gene (6 bases). The germline gives CDR1 MNHNS, CDR2 SASEGT. This CDR3 is built from 16 residues. Deletions cut 5 bases from V and 4 bases from J, with 18 bases between. CDR3 sequence: CASSSYYRDSYNEQFF. In nucleotides, the CDR3 is TGTGCCAGCAGTTCGTATTACCGGGACTCATACAATGAGCAGTTCTTC.

CDR3 nucleotide sequence: TGTGCCAGCAGCTTAGTCCAGGGTTACTACGAGCAGTACTTC. This sequence encodes CASSLVQGYYEQYF. The rearrangement links TRBV7-9 to TRBJ2-7, with D perhaps matching TRBD1 (5 bases). Trimming left V 1 base short and J 3 bases short, with 10 bases between. The CDR3 spans 14 residues. Germline V gives CDR1 SEHNR, CDR2 FQNEAQ (reference sequence).